This TCR beta chain was identified in a study of cytomegalovirus exposure and HLA in healthy donors. As for this clone: The target antigen is unknown.

Overall study results and limits: In a later analysis, TCR association rates varied by HLA locus: DRB1 most, HLA-C fewest.

Primers included in the PCR were 60 Vbeta and 13 Jbeta primers. In the original processing: Later, 80 million or so unique TCR beta chains were counted in an analysis, and about 10 million of them were shared. Libraries were prepared by immunoSEQ multiplex PCR; TCRdb keeps only in-frame clonotypes and omits some of them. V and J calls and clone size are given by that table; D and trimming were obtained from the DNA. The sample records some 160,000 clones, less than 90% being singletons. The sequencing sample was made of PBMCs. The TCR was taken from a man aged 18-30 years in good health and CMV-seronegative.

The CDR3 coding sequence is TGTGCCAGCAGCTTGCGGCAAATCTTGACTGAAGCTTTCTTT. This encodes CASSLRQILTEAFF. The chain is built from TRBV28 and TRBJ1-1, with D unclear. CDR1 and CDR2 from the germline V gene are MDHEN and SYDVKM. The CDR3 sequence is 14 residues long. V lost 6 bases to trimming and J lost 5 bases, with 16 bases between them.